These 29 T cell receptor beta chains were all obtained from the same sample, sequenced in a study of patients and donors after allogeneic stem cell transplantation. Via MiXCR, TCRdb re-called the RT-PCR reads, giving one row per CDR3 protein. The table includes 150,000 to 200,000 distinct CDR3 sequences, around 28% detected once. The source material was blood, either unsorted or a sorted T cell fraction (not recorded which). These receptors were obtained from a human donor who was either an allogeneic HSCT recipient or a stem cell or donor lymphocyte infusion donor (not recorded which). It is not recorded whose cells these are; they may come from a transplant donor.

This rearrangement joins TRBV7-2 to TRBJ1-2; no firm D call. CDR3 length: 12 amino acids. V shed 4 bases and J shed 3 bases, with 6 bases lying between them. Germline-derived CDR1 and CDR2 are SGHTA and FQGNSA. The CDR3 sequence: CASSSLDYGYTF. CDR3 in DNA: TGTGCCAGCAGCTCGCTAGACTATGGCTACACCTTC.

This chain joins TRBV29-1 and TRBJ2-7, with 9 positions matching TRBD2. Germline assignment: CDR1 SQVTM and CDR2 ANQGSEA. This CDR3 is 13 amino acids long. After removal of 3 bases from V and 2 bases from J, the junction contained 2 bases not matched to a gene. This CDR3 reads CSVETSGPYEQYF. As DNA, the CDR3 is TGCAGCGTTGAGACTAGCGGACCCTACGAGCAGTACTTC.

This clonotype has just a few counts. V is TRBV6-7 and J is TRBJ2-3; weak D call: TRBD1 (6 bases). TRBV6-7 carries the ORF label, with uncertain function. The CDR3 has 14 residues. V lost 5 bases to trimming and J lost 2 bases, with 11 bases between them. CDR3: CASSPGHTTDTQYF. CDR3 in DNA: TGTGCCAGCAGTCCGGGACATACCACAGATACGCAGTATTTT.

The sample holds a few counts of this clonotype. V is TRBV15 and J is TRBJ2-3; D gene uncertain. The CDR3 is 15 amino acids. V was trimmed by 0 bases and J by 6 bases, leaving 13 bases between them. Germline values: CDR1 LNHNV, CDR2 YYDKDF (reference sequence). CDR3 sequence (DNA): TGTGCCACCAGCAGAGATCGTGGACCAGAGGATACGCAGTATTTT. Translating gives CATSRDRGPEDTQYF.

DNA for the CDR3: TGTGCCAGCAGTTCCGCCCCGGATACGCAGTATTTT. Protein: CASSSAPDTQYF. The V gene is TRBV27, the J gene TRBJ2-3; unclear D gene. CDR3 size: 12 residues. Germline V lookup: CDR1 MNHEY, CDR2 SMNVEV (reference sequence). V gave up 4 bases and J gave up 6 bases, with 8 bases separating them.

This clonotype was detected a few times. The CDR3 region has the DNA TGTGCCAGCAGCCGCTACAGGGCCTCTAATGAAAAACTGTTTTTT. It yields the protein CASSRYRASNEKLFF. The V call is TRBV12-3 or TRBV12-4, the J call TRBJ1-4; D might be TRBD1 (6 bases). V lost 6 bases and J 3 bases, leaving 14 bases between the germline ends. This CDR3 comprises 15 residues.

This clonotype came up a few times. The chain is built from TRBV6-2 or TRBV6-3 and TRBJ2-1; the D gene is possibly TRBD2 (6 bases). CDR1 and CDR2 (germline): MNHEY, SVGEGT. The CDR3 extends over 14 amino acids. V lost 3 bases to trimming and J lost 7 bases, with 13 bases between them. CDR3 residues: CASSYSGRSNEQFF. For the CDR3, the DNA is TGTGCCAGCAGTTATAGCGGACGTTCAAATGAGCAGTTCTTC.

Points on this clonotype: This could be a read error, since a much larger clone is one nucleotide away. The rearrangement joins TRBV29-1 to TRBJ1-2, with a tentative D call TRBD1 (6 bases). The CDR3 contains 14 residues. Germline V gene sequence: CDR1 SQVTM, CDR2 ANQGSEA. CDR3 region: CSVKEPDTGLGGTF. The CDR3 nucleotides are TGCAGCGTTAAAGAACCAGATACAGGGTTAGGAGGAACCTTC.

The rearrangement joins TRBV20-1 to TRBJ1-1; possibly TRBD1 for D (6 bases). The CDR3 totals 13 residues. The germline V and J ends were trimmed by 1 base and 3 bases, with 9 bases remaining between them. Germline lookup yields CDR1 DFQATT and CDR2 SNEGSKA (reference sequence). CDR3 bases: TGCAGTGCTAGAGTCAGGGGAGACACTGAAGCTTTCTTT. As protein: CSARVRGDTEAFF.

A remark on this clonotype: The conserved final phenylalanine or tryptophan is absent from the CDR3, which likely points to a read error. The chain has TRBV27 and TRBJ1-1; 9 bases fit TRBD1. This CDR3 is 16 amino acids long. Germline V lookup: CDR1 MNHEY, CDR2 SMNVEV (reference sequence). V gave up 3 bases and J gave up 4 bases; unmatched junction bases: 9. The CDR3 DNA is TGTGCCAGCAGTTTTTACCGGACAGGGGCGGGCACTGAAGCTTTCTTG. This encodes CASSFYRTGAGTEAFL.

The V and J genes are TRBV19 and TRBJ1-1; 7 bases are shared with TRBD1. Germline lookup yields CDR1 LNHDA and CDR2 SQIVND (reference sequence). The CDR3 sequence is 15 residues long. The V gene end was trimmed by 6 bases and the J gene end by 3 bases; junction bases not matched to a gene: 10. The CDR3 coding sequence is TGTGCCAGTAGCCCTTACACAGGGGACCACACTGAAGCTTTCTTT. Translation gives CASSPYTGDHTEAFF.

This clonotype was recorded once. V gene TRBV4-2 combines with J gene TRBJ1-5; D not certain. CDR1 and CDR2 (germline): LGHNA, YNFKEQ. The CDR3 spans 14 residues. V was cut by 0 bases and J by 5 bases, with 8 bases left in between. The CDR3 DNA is TGTGCCAGCAGCCAAGACACAGTTTATCAGCCCCAGCATTTT. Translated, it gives CASSQDTVYQPQHF.

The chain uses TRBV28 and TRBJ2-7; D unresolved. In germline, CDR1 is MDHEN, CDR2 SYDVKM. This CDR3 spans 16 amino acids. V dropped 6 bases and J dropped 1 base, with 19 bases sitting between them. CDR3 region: CASRGKSDFWSYEQYF. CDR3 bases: TGTGCCAGCAGGGGGAAGAGCGACTTCTGGTCCTACGAGCAGTACTTC.

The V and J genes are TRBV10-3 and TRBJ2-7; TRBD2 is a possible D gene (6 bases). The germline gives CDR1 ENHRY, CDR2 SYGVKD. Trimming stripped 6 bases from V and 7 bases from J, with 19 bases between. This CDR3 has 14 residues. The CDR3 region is CAISDGLFAGEQYF. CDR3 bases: TGTGCCATCAGCGACGGACTCTTCGCGGGAGAGCAGTACTTC.

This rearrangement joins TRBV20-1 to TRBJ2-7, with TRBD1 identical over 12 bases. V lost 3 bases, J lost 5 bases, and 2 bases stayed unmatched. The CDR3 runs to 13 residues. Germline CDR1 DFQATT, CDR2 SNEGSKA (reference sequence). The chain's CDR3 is CSASGTGGDEQYF. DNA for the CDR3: TGCAGTGCTAGCGGGACAGGGGGCGACGAGCAGTACTTC.

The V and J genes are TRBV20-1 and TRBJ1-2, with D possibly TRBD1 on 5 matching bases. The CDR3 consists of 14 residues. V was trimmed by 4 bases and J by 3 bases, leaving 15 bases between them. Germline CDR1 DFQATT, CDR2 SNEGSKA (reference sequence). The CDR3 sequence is CSANAMTVHYGYTF. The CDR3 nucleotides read TGCAGTGCTAACGCAATGACAGTCCACTATGGCTACACCTTC.

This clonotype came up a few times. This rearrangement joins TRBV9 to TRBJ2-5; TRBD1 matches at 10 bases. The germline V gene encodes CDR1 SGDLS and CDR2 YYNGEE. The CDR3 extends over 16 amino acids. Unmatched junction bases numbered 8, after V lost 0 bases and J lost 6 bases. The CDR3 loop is CASSVEGGQGVKTQYF. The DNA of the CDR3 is TGTGCCAGCAGCGTAGAGGGTGGACAGGGGGTAAAGACCCAGTACTTC. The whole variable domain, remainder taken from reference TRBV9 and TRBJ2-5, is DSGVTQTPKHLITATGQRVTLRCSPRSGDLSVYWYQQSLDQGLQFLIQYYNGEERAKGNILERFSAQQFPDLHSELNLSSLELGDSALYFCASSVEGGQGVKTQYFGPGTRLLVL.

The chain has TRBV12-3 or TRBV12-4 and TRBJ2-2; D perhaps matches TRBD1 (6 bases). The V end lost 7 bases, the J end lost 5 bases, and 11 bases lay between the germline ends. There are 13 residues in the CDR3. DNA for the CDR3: TGTGCCAGCACCAACAGGGAAACCGGGGAGCTGTTTTTT. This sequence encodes CASTNRETGELFF.

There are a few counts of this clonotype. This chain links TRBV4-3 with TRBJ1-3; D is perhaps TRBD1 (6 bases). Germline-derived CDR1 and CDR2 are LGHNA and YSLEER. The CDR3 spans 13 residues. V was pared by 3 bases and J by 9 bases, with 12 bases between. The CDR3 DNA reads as TGCGCCAGCAGCCACTCCAGGGGACCCACCATATATTTT. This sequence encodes CASSHSRGPTIYF.

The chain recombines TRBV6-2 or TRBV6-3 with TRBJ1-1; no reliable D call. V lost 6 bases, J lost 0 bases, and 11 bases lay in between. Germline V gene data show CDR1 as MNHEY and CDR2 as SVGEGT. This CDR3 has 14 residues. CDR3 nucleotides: TGTGCCAGCAGCCGGACCGCTATGAACACTGAAGCTTTCTTT. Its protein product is CASSRTAMNTEAFF.

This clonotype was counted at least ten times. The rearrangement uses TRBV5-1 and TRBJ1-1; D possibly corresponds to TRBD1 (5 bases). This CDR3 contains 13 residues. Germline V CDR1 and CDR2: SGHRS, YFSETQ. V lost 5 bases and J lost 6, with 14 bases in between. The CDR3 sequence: CASRSGDSAEAFF. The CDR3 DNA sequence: TGCGCCAGCAGATCCGGGGACTCGGCTGAAGCTTTCTTT.

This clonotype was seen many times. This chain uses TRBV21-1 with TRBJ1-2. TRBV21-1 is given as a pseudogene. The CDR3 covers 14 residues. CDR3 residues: CASSKAHANYGYTF. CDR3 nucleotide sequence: TGTGCCAGCAGCAAAGCGCACGCTAACTATGGCTACACCTTC.

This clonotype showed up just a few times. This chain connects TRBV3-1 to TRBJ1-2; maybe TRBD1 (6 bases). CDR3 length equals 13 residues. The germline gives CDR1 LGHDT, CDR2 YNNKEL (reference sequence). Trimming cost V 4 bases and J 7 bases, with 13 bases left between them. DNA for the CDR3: TGTGCCAGCAGCCCAGCGGGGGCCGCTGGCTACACCTTC. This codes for CASSPAGAAGYTF.

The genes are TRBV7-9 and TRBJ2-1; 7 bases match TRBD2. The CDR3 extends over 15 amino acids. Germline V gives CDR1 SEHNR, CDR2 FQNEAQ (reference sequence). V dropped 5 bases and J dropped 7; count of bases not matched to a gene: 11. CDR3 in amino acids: CASSPRVWGGNEQFF. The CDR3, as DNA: TGTGCCAGCAGCCCGAGAGTATGGGGAGGGAATGAGCAGTTCTTC.

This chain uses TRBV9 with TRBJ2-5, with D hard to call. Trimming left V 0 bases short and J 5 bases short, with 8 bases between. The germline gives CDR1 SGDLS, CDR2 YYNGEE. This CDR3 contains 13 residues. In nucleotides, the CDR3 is TGTGCCAGCAGCGTAGTGGCTTCTGAGACCCAGTACTTC. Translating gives CASSVVASETQYF.

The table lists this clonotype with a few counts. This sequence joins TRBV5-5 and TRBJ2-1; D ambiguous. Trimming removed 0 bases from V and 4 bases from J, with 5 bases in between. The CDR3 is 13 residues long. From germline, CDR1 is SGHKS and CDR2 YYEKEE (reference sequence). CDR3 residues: CASSLDPYNEQFF. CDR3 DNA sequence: TGTGCCAGCAGCTTGGACCCATACAATGAGCAGTTCTTC.

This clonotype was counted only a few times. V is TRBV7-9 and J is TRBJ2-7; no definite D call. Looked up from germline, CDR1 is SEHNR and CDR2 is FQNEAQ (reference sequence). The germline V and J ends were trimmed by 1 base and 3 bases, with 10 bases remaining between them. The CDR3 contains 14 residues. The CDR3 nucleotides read TGTGCCAGCAGCTTAGTTCCTGGGGTCTACGAGCAGTACTTC. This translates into CASSLVPGVYEQYF.

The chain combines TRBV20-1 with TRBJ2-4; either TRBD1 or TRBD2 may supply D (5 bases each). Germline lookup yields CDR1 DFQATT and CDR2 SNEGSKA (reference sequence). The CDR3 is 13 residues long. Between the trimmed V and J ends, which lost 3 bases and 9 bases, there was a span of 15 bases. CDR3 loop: CSASPRGRSIQYF. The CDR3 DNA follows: TGCAGTGCTAGCCCGAGGGGACGAAGCATTCAGTACTTC.

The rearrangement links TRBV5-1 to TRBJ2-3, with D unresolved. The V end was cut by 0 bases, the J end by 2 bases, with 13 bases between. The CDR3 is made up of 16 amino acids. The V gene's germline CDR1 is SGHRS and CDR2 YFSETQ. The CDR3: CASSLGRSGITDTQYF. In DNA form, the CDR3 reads TGCGCCAGCAGCTTGGGACGGTCCGGAATCACAGATACGCAGTATTTT.